This TCR beta chain originates from a study of CD8+ T cells in alopecia areata. Treatment denoted: oral pan-JAK inhibitor, 5-10 mg twice daily. CDR1 and CDR2 (germline): SEHNR, FQNEAQ (reference sequence). Trimming left V 2 bases short and J 5 bases short, with 15 bases between. The CDR3 spans 15 residues. The authors extracted RNA and reverse transcribed it into cDNA as the sequencing template. Sequencing was performed with immunoSEQ multiplex PCR; in TCRdb, only in-frame clones are kept and a portion is missing. The repertoire holds 170,000 or so clones, roughly 64% seen once, with over 10% in the top ten.

The receptor was derived from a human donor with alopecia areata. The starting material was CD8+ T cells sorted from blood, obtained at week 24, from a patient treated with tofacitinib. The chain recombines TRBV7-9 with TRBJ2-5; D unresolved. DNA of the CDR3: TGTGCCAGCAGCTTATCACAGTATGCAAGGGAGACCCAGTACTTC. Translation gives CASSLSQYARETQYF.